The 15 T cell receptor beta chains reported below all come from one sample, sequenced in a study of beta chain features in type 1 diabetes. Expressed TCRB transcripts got sequenced, as all isolated RNA was reverse transcribed. The assay was immunoSEQ multiplex PCR, and TCRdb's table has in-frame clones only and misses some. The sample has some 150,000 clones, 40% to 60% seen once. Sequences were obtained from Tregs from blood. These receptors were obtained from a man aged 18-30 years in good health.

The chain carries TRBV30 and TRBJ2-2; D call uncertain. The CDR3 spans 12 residues. CDR1 GTSNPN and CDR2 SVGIG come from the germline V gene (reference sequence). The V end was cut by 3 bases, the J end by 1 base, with 3 bases between. DNA of the CDR3: TGTGCCTGGAGGCGGAACACCGGGGAGCTGTTTTTT. Amino acid sequence: CAWRRNTGELFF.

This clone was counted only a few times. V usage is TRBV4-3 and J usage is TRBJ1-1; TRBD1 is a possible D gene (6 bases). V was pared by 3 bases and J by 8 bases, with 13 bases between. The CDR3 loop spans 13 amino acids. Germline CDR1 is LGHNA and CDR2 is YSLEER. CDR3 residues: CASSQSYRAEAFF. The CDR3 DNA sequence: TGCGCCAGCAGCCAGTCATACAGGGCAGAAGCTTTCTTT.

The table lists this clone with a count of one. The CDR3 protein is CASSRDTRTDTQYF. The CDR3 region has the DNA TGTGCCAGCAGTCGGGACACCCGAACAGATACGCAGTATTTT. The V gene is TRBV27, the J gene TRBJ2-3, with a tentative D call TRBD1 (6 bases). The CDR3 has 14 residues. The V end was cut by 5 bases, the J end by 3 bases, with 12 bases between. CDR1 is MNHEY, CDR2 SMNVEV, per germline (reference sequence).

A single count supports this clone. This chain connects TRBV27 to TRBJ2-5; maybe TRBD2 (7 bases). Germline V gene data show CDR1 as MNHEY and CDR2 as SMNVEV (reference sequence). V was cut by 2 bases and J by 0 bases, with 10 bases left in between. CDR3 length: 15 residues. Written as DNA, the CDR3 is TGTGCCAGCAGTTTAAAGGGGGGGTACCAAGAGACCCAGTACTTC. Translated: CASSLKGGYQETQYF.

This chain uses TRBV30 with TRBJ1-1; TRBD1 is a possible D gene (5 bases). Trimming cost V 7 bases and J 2 bases, with 17 bases left between them. This CDR3 spans 14 amino acids. CDR1 and CDR2 (germline): GTSNPN, SVGIG (reference sequence). CDR3 bases: TGTGCCTCCCCCCGAGGAGGGACTAACACTGAAGCTTTCTTT. This codes for CASPRGGTNTEAFF.

The rearrangement joins TRBV29-1 to TRBJ1-1; TRBD1 matches 9 bases. The CDR3 covers 15 residues. Germline values: CDR1 SQVTM, CDR2 ANQGSEA. V was clipped by 4 bases and J by 1 base; unmatched bases: 7. As DNA, the CDR3 is TGCAGCGTTGTCCCGGGACAGGGTCAGAACACTGAAGCTTTCTTT. This sequence encodes CSVVPGQGQNTEAFF.

This clone has a handful of counts. This chain uses TRBV6-5 with TRBJ1-1; tentatively, D is TRBD1 (6 bases). Germline V gene lookup returns CDR1 MNHEY and CDR2 SVGAGI. Trimming took off 5 bases at V and 2 bases at J, with 9 bases between the two ends. The CDR3 contains 13 residues. CDR3 nucleotide sequence: TGTGCCAGCAGTCGGACAGTCAACACTGAAGCTTTCTTT. It specifies CASSRTVNTEAFF.

This clone was counted only a few times. The CDR3 bases are TGCGCCAGCAGCTTGGTGGGAGGGCAGACCTACGAGCAGTACTTC. Translation gives CASSLVGGQTYEQYF. V usage is TRBV5-1 and J usage is TRBJ2-7; 7 nucleotides align to TRBD2. The CDR3 has 15 residues. Germline lookup yields CDR1 SGHRS and CDR2 YFSETQ. Trimming removed 0 bases from V and 2 bases from J; junction bases left unmatched: 5.

The sample holds a few counts of this clone. The chain recombines TRBV30 with TRBJ2-7, with 7 positions matching TRBD1. The V segment lost 3 bases and the J segment 7 bases; nucleotides outside the gene matches: 6. The CDR3 runs 12 residues. Looked up from germline, CDR1 is GTSNPN and CDR2 is SVGIG (reference sequence). The CDR3 loop reads CAWSVTGVEQYF. DNA of the CDR3: TGTGCCTGGAGCGTCACAGGGGTAGAGCAGTACTTC.

V and J are TRBV21-1 and TRBJ1-1; the listed D gene, TRBD1, was not tested against the DNA. TRBV21-1 is an annotated pseudogene. The CDR3 length is 13 residues. Here the CDR3 reads CASSKTGTGGSFF. CDR3 nucleotide sequence: TGTGCCAGCAGCAAAACCGGGACAGGGGGATCTTTCTTT.

V usage is TRBV30 and J usage is TRBJ1-5; a possible D gene is TRBD1 (6 bases). The germline CDR1 and CDR2 sequences are GTSNPN and SVGIG (reference sequence). This CDR3 contains 15 residues. Trimming stripped 1 base from V and 6 bases from J, with 16 bases between. CDR3 sequence: CAWSAHGRGTQPQHF. Written as DNA, the CDR3 is TGTGCCTGGAGTGCGCACGGCAGGGGAACTCAGCCCCAGCATTTT.

This clone was found a few times. This chain links TRBV19 with TRBJ2-1; perhaps TRBD1 as D (6 bases). Trimming cost V 6 bases and J 3 bases, with 9 bases left between them. CDR1 is LNHDA, CDR2 SQIVND, per germline (reference sequence). The CDR3 is 13 amino acids. In DNA form, the CDR3 reads TGTGCCAGTAGGAGGGACATCTACAATGAGCAGTTCTTC. It yields the protein CASRRDIYNEQFF.

The chain links TRBV7-2 to TRBJ1-1, with 9 bases aligning to TRBD1. CDR1 is SGHTA and CDR2 is FQGNSA in the germline V gene. This CDR3 is built from 15 residues. V lost 4 bases and J lost 2; bases outside the gene matches: 5. The CDR3 sequence is CASSYRDRVNTEAFF. The CDR3, as DNA: TGTGCCAGCAGCTACCGGGACAGGGTAAACACTGAAGCTTTCTTT.

The V call is TRBV27, the J call TRBJ1-6; D unclear. With 4 bases removed from V and 14 bases from J, the gap between germline ends came to 15 bases. This CDR3 contains 13 residues. Per germline, CDR1 MNHEY and CDR2 SMNVEV (reference sequence). The CDR3 DNA is TGTGCCAGCAGTTCCGACCGACAATTCGCCCTCCACTTT. It translates to CASSSDRQFALHF.

This clone came up a few times. This chain uses TRBV4-3 with TRBJ2-1; 7 bases are shared with TRBD2. The length of the CDR3 is 14 residues. Germline CDR1 reads LGHNA; CDR2 reads YSLEER. V trimming: 0 bases; J trimming: 12 bases; junction bases outside the gene matches: 8. The CDR3 loop is CASSQDTGRPRQFF. The CDR3, as DNA: TGCGCCAGCAGCCAAGATACCGGGAGGCCGAGGCAGTTCTTC.